The TCR beta chain under discussion was sequenced for a study of T cell responses to AZD1222 COVID-19 vaccine. In regard to this clone: What it recognizes is unknown.

Germline V gene lookup returns CDR1 SGHDT and CDR2 YYEEEE. CDR3 length: 14 residues. The V gene lost 1 base and the J gene lost 0 bases, with 4 bases spanning the gap. It was second doses at about 4 or about 12 weeks that were pooled. Only in-frame clones appear in the TCRdb table, and some are missing; sequencing was by immunoSEQ multiplex PCR. The sample lists 150,000 to 200,000 clones; roughly 94% were seen once. Findings and caveats of the study: Across spike, vaccine-associated CD4 TCRs were found, dominant at 160-218 and 743-854. Receipt of two AZD1222 doses was followed by a rise in Spike-specific TCR breadth and depth.

This TCR derives from an adult who received the AZD1222 COVID-19 vaccine. Sequencing used peripheral blood, obtained 28 days after the second AZD1222 dose. The chain has TRBV5-6 and TRBJ1-4; no definite D call. In DNA form, the CDR3 reads TGTGCCAGCAGCTTGATAACAACTAATGAAAAACTGTTTTTT. Its translation: CASSLITTNEKLFF.